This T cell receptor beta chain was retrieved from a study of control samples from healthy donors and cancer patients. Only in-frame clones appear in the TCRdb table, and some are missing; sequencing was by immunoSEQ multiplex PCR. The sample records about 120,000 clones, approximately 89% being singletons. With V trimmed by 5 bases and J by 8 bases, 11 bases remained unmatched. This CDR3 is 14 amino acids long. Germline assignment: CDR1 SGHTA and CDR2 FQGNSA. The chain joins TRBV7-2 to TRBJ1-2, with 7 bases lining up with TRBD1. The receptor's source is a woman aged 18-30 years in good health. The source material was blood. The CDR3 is CASSAYRDSLGYTF. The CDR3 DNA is TGTGCCAGCAGCGCCTATCGGGACAGTTTAGGCTACACCTTC.